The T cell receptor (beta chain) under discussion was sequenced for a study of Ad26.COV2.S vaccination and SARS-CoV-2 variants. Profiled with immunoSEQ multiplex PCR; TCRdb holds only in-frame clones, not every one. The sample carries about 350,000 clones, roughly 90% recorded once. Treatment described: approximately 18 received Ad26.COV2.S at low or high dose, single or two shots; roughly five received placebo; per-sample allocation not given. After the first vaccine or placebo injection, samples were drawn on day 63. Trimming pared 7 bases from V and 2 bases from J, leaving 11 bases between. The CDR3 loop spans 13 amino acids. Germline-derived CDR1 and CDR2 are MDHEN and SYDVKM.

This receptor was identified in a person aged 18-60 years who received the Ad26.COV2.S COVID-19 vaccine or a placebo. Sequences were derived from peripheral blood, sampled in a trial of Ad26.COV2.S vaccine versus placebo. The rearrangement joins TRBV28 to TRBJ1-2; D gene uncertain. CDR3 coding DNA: TGTGCCAGCACAGTTCAGCCGAACTATGGCTACACCTTC. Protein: CASTVQPNYGYTF.